The T cell receptor beta chain under discussion was sequenced for a study of cytomegalovirus exposure and HLA in healthy donors. Background on the study: Researchers found that roughly 81% of 398 genotyped donors fell within the Caucasian-associated ancestry cluster.

Points from the study as a whole: The study listed some 160 cytomegalovirus-associated TCR beta chains. In vitro assays verified that a few CMV-associated chains recognized CMV antigens specifically. Across HLA loci, a later analysis found differing TCR association rates, with DRB1 most and HLA-C fewest.

The primer mix had 60 Vbeta and 13 Jbeta primers. This table comes from immunoSEQ multiplex PCR, and its TCRdb copy is limited to in-frame clones, with some not included. The sample carries some 120,000 clones, over 9.5% recorded once. Only a few counts were recorded for this clone. Its matching antigen is unknown. The CDR3 extends over 19 amino acids. Germline CDR1 is LNHDA and CDR2 is SQIVND (reference sequence). Trimming removed 3 bases from V and 0 bases from J, with 20 bases in between. The clonotype comes from a woman between 18 and 29 years old in good health and CMV-seropositive. V usage is TRBV19 and J usage is TRBJ1-4; the D gene is possibly TRBD1 (5 bases). The sequenced sample consisted of PBMCs. The DNA for the CDR3 is TGTGCCAGTAGTATGTCATCGGGCAGGGCGATTGCAACTAATGAAAAACTGTTTTTT. Its protein product is CASSMSSGRAIATNEKLFF.